This TCR beta chain was captured in a study of CD8+ T cells in alopecia areata. The CDR3 runs to 12 residues. Germline V gives CDR1 GTSNPN, CDR2 SVGIG (reference sequence). Trimming pared 7 bases from V and 7 bases from J, leaving 17 bases between. Notes on the study in general: Alopecia totalis/universalis scalp especially showed more expanded CD8+ clones than normal scalp.

Punch biopsies of lesional scalp, plus peripheral blood, were taken from alopecia areata patients. It was from PBMCs that CD4+ and CD8+ T cells were sorted. As concerns this clone: Its antigen remains unidentified.

Sequencing used cDNA as its template, made by extracting RNA and reverse transcribing it. Clones were sequenced by immunoSEQ multiplex PCR, and TCRdb holds only the in-frame ones, with some missing. The repertoire holds roughly 250,000 clones, about 68% seen once, with roughly 1.2% in the top ten. This chain connects TRBV30 to TRBJ2-7; D might be TRBD1 or TRBD2, each matching 5 bases. This TCR was sampled from a human donor with alopecia areata. The sample here was CD4+ T cells sorted from blood, taken at week 0. CDR3: CASPGPLGEQYF. CDR3 bases: TGTGCCTCACCGGGGCCCCTAGGGGAGCAGTACTTC.